Below are 10 T cell receptor beta chains sequenced from a single sample in a study of CXCR3-negative and CXCR3-positive naive CD8 T cells. The study made its TRB cDNA libraries by 5' RACE, adding UMI labels. TCRdb re-called the 5' RACE reads; one entry per CDR3 protein, DNA not given. The table lists roughly 61,000 distinct CDR3 sequences. Study-level findings and limits: Against CXCR3-negative naive cells, CXCR3-positive naive cells showed more hydrophobic TRB CDR3s.

Their specific antigens are unknown. The sequencing input was naive CXCR3+ CD8+ T cells from blood. Subset meaning: CD45RO-CCR7+CD27+CD95- naive CD8+ T cells expressing CXCR3 (TNR3+). The receptor source for this set is a human donor in good health. Some clones in this sample may be carry-over from other donors' samples.

The chain couples TRBV20-1 to TRBJ1-2; absent DNA, TCRdb's TRBD1 call cannot be checked. CDR1 DFQATT and CDR2 SNEGSKA come from the germline V gene (reference sequence). CDR3 length equals 13 residues. This CDR3 reads CSASSGTAYGYTF.

J is TRBJ2-7 and V is TRBV20-1; TCRdb calls TRBD1, which cannot be checked without DNA. There are 14 residues in the CDR3. Germline V CDR1 and CDR2: DFQATT, SNEGSKA (reference sequence). This CDR3 reads CSARDPQGPYEQYF.

The chain joins TRBV4-3 to TRBJ1-2; lacking DNA, the TRBD1 call made by TCRdb goes unchecked. The CDR3 is made up of 15 amino acids. Per germline, CDR1 LGHNA and CDR2 YSLEER. CDR3: CASSQDEEGDFGYTF.

This chain uses TRBV5-4 with TRBJ2-1; TCRdb proposes TRBD1, but this gene call is untestable without DNA. The CDR3 consists of 16 residues. Per the germline V gene, CDR1 is SGHNT and CDR2 is YYREEE (reference sequence). This CDR3 is CASRSPGPNSDNEQFF. The full variable domain, completed using reference TRBV5-4 and TRBJ2-1, is ETGVTQSPTHLIKTRGQQVTLRCSSQSGHNTVSWYQQALGQGPQFIFQYYREEENGRGNFPPRFSGLQFPNYSSELNVNALELDDSALYLCASRSPGPNSDNEQFFGPGTRLTVL.

The rearrangement links TRBV19 to TRBJ2-7; with no DNA, the TCRdb D assignment of TRBD1 cannot be verified. Germline lookup yields CDR1 LNHDA and CDR2 SQIVND (reference sequence). The CDR3 has 16 residues. The CDR3 here is CASSKAPTGGFHEQYF.

The V gene is TRBV20-1, the J gene TRBJ1-1; absent DNA, TCRdb's TRBD1 call cannot be checked. Germline assignment: CDR1 DFQATT and CDR2 SNEGSKA (reference sequence). This CDR3 region has 13 residues. CDR3 sequence reads: CSAAGGGDTEAFF.

This sequence joins TRBV4-3 and TRBJ1-1; the D gene TCRdb calls, TRBD1, cannot be checked with no DNA. The CDR3 is 13 residues long. Germline values: CDR1 LGHNA, CDR2 YSLEER. CDR3: CASSPQGPREAFF.

The chain recombines TRBV12-3 or TRBV12-4 with TRBJ2-7; the TCRdb D gene call, TRBD1, has no DNA to confirm it. The CDR3 has 14 amino acids. The CDR3: CASSFGTGAYEQYF.

The V and J genes are TRBV6-2 or TRBV6-3 and TRBJ1-5. This CDR3 comprises 15 residues. Germline lookup yields CDR1 MNHEY and CDR2 SVGEGT. The CDR3 sequence is CASSYAGNSGQPQHF.

The CDR3 is CAISETAGEKLFF. The rearrangement uses TRBV25-1 and TRBJ1-4. CDR1 MGHDK and CDR2 SYGVNS come from the germline V gene. The CDR3 length is 13 residues.